This is a list of T cell receptor beta chains from one sample in a study of beta chain features in type 1 diabetes. Sequenced by immunoSEQ multiplex PCR; TCRdb stores in-frame clones only, minus some. Of some 270,000 clones listed, about 11% are singletons. The sequenced material came from naive CD4+ T cells from blood. These receptors all stem from a man aged 25 to 45 with type 1 diabetes. Each CDR3 is given with its conserved first and last residue. Fields, in order: J gene, V gene, D gene, clone size, CDR3 protein, CDR3 DNA. A D gene is named only where the DNA matches it firmly. Rows may omit the clone size; those that give it use once, few, many or a size class.

J: TRBJ1-4
V: TRBV18
D: NA
size: few
CDR3: CASSPAATNEKLFF
DNA: TGTGCCAGCTCACCGGCGGCAACTAATGAAAAACTGTTTTTT

J: TRBJ1-1
V: TRBV27
D: NA
size: few
CDR3: CASSLLLNTEAFF
DNA: TGTGCCAGTAGTCTCTTATTGAACACTGAAGCTTTCTTT

J: TRBJ1-6
V: TRBV7-9
D: NA
size: NA
CDR3: CASSLGLSNSPLHF
DNA: TGTGCCAGCAGCTTAGGGCTTTCGAATTCACCCCTCCACTTT

J: TRBJ1-1
V: TRBV2
D: TRBD1
size: few
CDR3: CASSVQGENTEAFF
DNA: TGTGCCAGCAGTGTACAGGGGGAGAACACTGAAGCTTTCTTT

J: TRBJ2-3
V: TRBV5-4
D: TRBD2
size: few
CDR3: CASSFTSGYTDTQYF
DNA: TGTGCCAGCAGCTTTACTAGCGGCTACACAGATACGCAGTATTTT

J: TRBJ2-5
V: TRBV9
D: NA
size: few
CDR3: CASSGTPKETQYF
DNA: TGTGCCAGCAGCGGGACACCGAAGGAGACCCAGTACTTC

J: TRBJ2-3
V: TRBV9
D: TRBD1
size: NA
CDR3: CASDRGPGTDTQYF
DNA: TGTGCCAGCGACAGGGGGCCCGGCACAGATACGCAGTATTTT

J: TRBJ1-1
V: TRBV7-3
D: NA
size: NA
CDR3: CASSQDSYTEAFF
DNA: TGTGCCAGCAGCCAAGACAGTTACACTGAAGCTTTCTTT

J: TRBJ2-1
V: TRBV18
D: NA
size: NA
CDR3: CASSLRLSSYNEQFF
DNA: TGTGCCAGCTCACTCAGGTTAAGCTCCTACAATGAGCAGTTCTTC

J: TRBJ1-5
V: TRBV19
D: NA
size: few
CDR3: CASSISISGIDQPQHF
DNA: TGTGCCAGTAGTATTAGTATTTCGGGGATTGATCAGCCCCAGCATTTT

J: TRBJ2-7
V: TRBV5-4
D: NA
size: NA
CDR3: CASSRDWYEQYF
DNA: TGTGCCAGCAGTAGGGACTGGTACGAGCAGTACTTC

J: TRBJ2-1
V: TRBV2
D: NA
size: NA
CDR3: CASRDNSYNEQFF
DNA: TGTGCCAGTAGGGACAACTCCTACAATGAGCAGTTCTTC

J: TRBJ1-4
V: TRBV7-9
D: NA
size: NA
CDR3: CASSLTGLTNEKLFF
DNA: TGTGCCAGCAGCTTAACAGGGTTAACTAATGAAAAACTGTTTTTT

J: TRBJ1-6
V: TRBV19
D: TRBD1
size: NA
CDR3: CASSGGQGNSPLHF
DNA: TGTGCCAGTAGTGGGGGACAGGGCAATTCACCCCTCCACTTT

J: TRBJ2-5
V: TRBV5-4
D: NA
size: few
CDR3: CASSIPGSPETQYF
DNA: TGTGCCAGCAGCATTCCGGGGAGCCCCGAGACCCAGTACTTC

J: TRBJ1-2
V: TRBV7-9
D: NA
size: NA
CDR3: CASSLGARAYGYTF
DNA: TGTGCCAGCAGCTTGGGGGCGCGTGCCTATGGCTACACCTTC

J: TRBJ2-3
V: TRBV5-4
D: NA
size: NA
CDR3: CASSFGGRRTDTQYF
DNA: TGTGCCAGCAGCTTCGGGGGGCGACGGACAGATACGCAGTATTTT

J: TRBJ2-7
V: TRBV6-1
D: NA
size: NA
CDR3: CASRINSWEQYF
DNA: TGTGCCAGCAGAATCAACTCGTGGGAGCAGTACTTC

J: TRBJ1-1
V: TRBV19
D: NA
size: few
CDR3: CASSMEVGTEAFF
DNA: TGTGCCAGTAGTATGGAGGTCGGTACTGAAGCTTTCTTT

J: TRBJ2-1
V: TRBV4-2
D: TRBD2
size: NA
CDR3: CASRQPGTKDNEQFF
DNA: TGTGCCAGCAGGCAACCCGGGACTAAGGACAATGAGCAGTTCTTC

J: TRBJ2-4
V: TRBV28
D: TRBD2
size: NA
CDR3: CASSLWLAGGPNIQYF
DNA: TGTGCCAGCAGTTTATGGCTAGCGGGGGGGCCAAACATTCAGTACTTC

J: TRBJ1-2
V: TRBV7-2
D: NA
size: NA
CDR3: CASSLQGVGGYTF
DNA: TGTGCCAGCAGCTTACAAGGGGTCGGTGGCTACACCTTC

J: TRBJ2-3
V: TRBV5-1
D: TRBD2
size: few
CDR3: CASSRGTSGSTDTQYF
DNA: TGCGCCAGCAGCAGGGGGACTAGCGGGAGCACAGATACGCAGTATTTT

J: TRBJ2-1
V: TRBV11-1
D: NA
size: NA
CDR3: CASRQITREQFF
DNA: TGTGCCAGCAGGCAAATTACTCGGGAGCAGTTCTTC

J: TRBJ2-3
V: TRBV7-2
D: TRBD2
size: NA
CDR3: CASSSGLAGRTDTQYF
DNA: TGTGCCAGCAGCTCGGGACTAGCGGGCCGCACAGATACGCAGTATTTT

J: TRBJ2-3
V: TRBV7-8
D: NA
size: NA
CDR3: CASGRGTDTQYF
DNA: TGTGCCAGCGGCAGGGGCACAGATACGCAGTATTTT

J: TRBJ1-2
V: TRBV7-2
D: TRBD1
size: NA
CDR3: CASSSVDRDYGYTF
DNA: TGTGCCAGCAGCTCCGTAGACAGGGATTATGGCTACACCTTC

J: TRBJ1-5
V: TRBV19
D: TRBD1
size: NA
CDR3: CASSGTGSNQPQHF
DNA: TGTGCCAGTAGTGGGACAGGGAGCAATCAGCCCCAGCATTTT

J: TRBJ2-7
V: TRBV14
D: NA
size: few
CDR3: CASSRSPPYEQYF
DNA: TGTGCCAGCAGCCGTAGTCCCCCCTACGAGCAGTACTTC

J: TRBJ1-2
V: TRBV5-1
D: NA
size: few
CDR3: CASSLAGHDGYTF
DNA: TGCGCCAGCAGCTTGGCTGGGCACGATGGCTACACCTTC

J: TRBJ2-7
V: TRBV4-1
D: NA
size: few
CDR3: CASSQPGSSYEQYF
DNA: TGCGCCAGCAGCCAACCGGGTTCATCCTACGAGCAGTACTTC

J: TRBJ2-5
V: TRBV18
D: TRBD1
size: few
CDR3: CASSRTGLSETQYF
DNA: TGTGCCAGCTCACGGACAGGGCTGTCAGAGACCCAGTACTTC

J: TRBJ2-1
V: TRBV9
D: NA
size: NA
CDR3: CASSVARGSTFNEQFF
DNA: TGTGCCAGCAGCGTAGCCCGGGGGAGCACCTTTAATGAGCAGTTCTTC

J: TRBJ2-3
V: TRBV4-2
D: TRBD2
size: few
CDR3: CASSQDWTSWITDTQYF
DNA: TGTGCCAGCAGCCAAGATTGGACTAGCTGGATCACAGATACGCAGTATTTT

J: TRBJ2-5
V: TRBV5-1
D: TRBD1
size: few
CDR3: CASRTGTGEQETQYF
DNA: TGCGCCAGCAGAACCGGGACAGGGGAACAAGAGACCCAGTACTTC

J: TRBJ1-3
V: TRBV5-1
D: TRBD1
size: few
CDR3: CASSLVGQPGNTIYF
DNA: TGCGCCAGCAGCTTGGTGGGACAGCCCGGAAACACCATATATTTT

J: TRBJ1-2
V: TRBV5-6
D: TRBD1
size: once
CDR3: CASSADRGRDGYTF
DNA: TGTGCCAGCAGCGCGGACAGGGGGAGAGATGGCTACACCTTC

J: TRBJ2-1
V: TRBV18
D: NA
size: few
CDR3: CASSPDRNYNEQFF
DNA: TGTGCCAGCTCACCAGACAGAAACTACAATGAGCAGTTCTTC

J: TRBJ1-5
V: TRBV29-1
D: NA
size: NA
CDR3: CSTRQAITMVDQPQHF
DNA: TGCAGCACGAGACAGGCCATAACAATGGTGGATCAGCCCCAGCATTTT

J: TRBJ1-3
V: TRBV7-9
D: NA
size: few
CDR3: CASSTRQGNTIYF
DNA: TGTGCCAGCAGCACCCGACAGGGAAACACCATATATTTT

J: TRBJ2-7
V: TRBV7-9
D: TRBD1
size: NA
CDR3: CASSRPGQPYEQYF
DNA: TGTGCCAGCAGCAGACCGGGACAGCCCTACGAGCAGTACTTC

J: TRBJ1-1
V: TRBV5-1
D: NA
size: NA
CDR3: CASSDKQNTEAFF
DNA: TGCGCCAGCAGCGATAAACAGAACACTGAAGCTTTCTTT

J: TRBJ2-2
V: TRBV15
D: TRBD1
size: NA
CDR3: CATSTPGQGTTGELFF
DNA: TGTGCCACCAGCACCCCCGGACAGGGGACGACCGGGGAGCTGTTTTTT

J: TRBJ2-7
V: TRBV6-5
D: TRBD1
size: few
CDR3: CASSTGTGGFYEQYF
DNA: TGTGCCAGCAGTACCGGGACAGGGGGGTTCTACGAGCAGTACTTC

J: TRBJ1-5
V: TRBV29-1
D: TRBD1
size: few
CDR3: CSVTTGDNQPQHF
DNA: TGCAGCGTTACAACAGGGGACAATCAGCCCCAGCATTTT

J: TRBJ2-7
V: TRBV18
D: NA
size: few
CDR3: CASSTGPYEQYF
DNA: TGTGCCAGCTCAACCGGTCCCTACGAGCAGTACTTC

J: TRBJ2-1
V: TRBV29-1
D: TRBD2
size: few
CDR3: CSGSGGGGNEQFF
DNA: TGCAGCGGTAGTGGCGGGGGGGGGAATGAGCAGTTCTTC

J: TRBJ2-3
V: TRBV7-3
D: TRBD2
size: few
CDR3: CASSWGLAGTTDTQYF
DNA: TGTGCCAGCAGCTGGGGACTAGCGGGGACCACAGATACGCAGTATTTT

J: TRBJ1-5
V: TRBV28
D: NA
size: few
CDR3: CASSLAGNQPQHF
DNA: TGTGCCAGCAGTTTGGCAGGCAATCAGCCCCAGCATTTT

J: TRBJ2-2
V: TRBV7-3
D: NA
size: few
CDR3: CASSLTQGSTGELFF
DNA: TGTGCCAGCAGCTTAACGCAGGGCAGCACCGGGGAGCTGTTTTTT

J: TRBJ2-1
V: TRBV7-2
D: NA
size: few
CDR3: CASSLGSYNEQFF
DNA: TGTGCCAGCAGCTTAGGCAGCTACAATGAGCAGTTCTTC

J: TRBJ2-5
V: TRBV7-9
D: NA
size: few
CDR3: CASSGPADNQETQYF
DNA: TGTGCCAGCAGCGGTCCGGCAGACAACCAAGAGACCCAGTACTTC

J: TRBJ2-4
V: TRBV9
D: NA
size: once
CDR3: CASSVGWGAENIQYF
DNA: TGTGCCAGCAGCGTAGGGTGGGGCGCAGAAAACATTCAGTACTTC

J: TRBJ2-3
V: TRBV5-4
D: TRBD2
size: few
CDR3: CASSQRTSGGRSTDTQYF
DNA: TGTGCCAGCAGCCAACGGACTAGCGGGGGCCGCAGCACAGATACGCAGTATTTT

J: TRBJ2-3
V: TRBV9
D: TRBD2
size: few
CDR3: CASSVRAGPTDTQYF
DNA: TGTGCCAGCAGCGTAAGAGCGGGGCCCACAGATACGCAGTATTTT

J: TRBJ2-1
V: TRBV4-2
D: NA
size: NA
CDR3: CASSPVYNEQFF
DNA: TGTGCCAGCAGCCCGGTTTACAATGAGCAGTTCTTC

J: TRBJ2-2
V: TRBV18
D: TRBD1
size: few
CDR3: CASSPRSVDRAFTGELFF
DNA: TGTGCCAGCTCACCACGATCCGTCGACAGGGCCTTCACCGGGGAGCTGTTTTTT

J: TRBJ2-3
V: TRBV11-2
D: NA
size: NA
CDR3: CASSFGFGALAGPRQQYF
DNA: TGTGCCAGCAGCTTTGGGTTCGGGGCTCTCGCGGGACCCCGGCAGCAGTATTTT

J: TRBJ2-3
V: TRBV7-3
D: TRBD1
size: NA
CDR3: CASSPGTGITDTQYF
DNA: TGTGCCAGCAGCCCCGGGACAGGAATAACAGATACGCAGTATTTT

J: TRBJ2-5
V: TRBV6-6
D: TRBD1
size: few
CDR3: CASWSPGQGFVVGHF
DNA: TGTGCCAGCTGGTCACCGGGACAGGGTTTCGTCGTGGGGCACTTC